A single sample is the source of the 29 T cell receptor beta chains below, sequenced in a study of cytomegalovirus exposure and HLA in healthy donors. PCR used 60 Vbeta primers and 13 Jbeta primers. Sequenced by immunoSEQ multiplex PCR; TCRdb stores in-frame clones only, minus some. The data hold about 110,000 clones, with roughly 71% observed a single time. The material sequenced was PBMCs. Receptors were obtained from a man aged 35 to 55 in good health and CMV-seropositive.

Concerning this clone itself: This CDR3 is also generated by other DNA sequences in the sample. The V and J genes are TRBV9 and TRBJ2-1; D remains unclear. Trimming pared 0 bases from V and 1 base from J, leaving 8 bases between. The CDR3 is 15 residues long. Germline CDR1 and CDR2: SGDLS and YYNGEE. The CDR3 DNA sequence: TGTGCCAGCAGCGTAGTTGACGGGTCCTACAATGAGCAGTTCTTC. As protein: CASSVVDGSYNEQFF.

The rearrangement links TRBV19 to TRBJ1-1, with TRBD1 as a possible D gene (5 bases). The CDR3 has 14 residues. CDR1 is LNHDA and CDR2 is SQIVND in the germline V gene (reference sequence). V lost 1 base and J 3 bases, leaving 9 bases between the germline ends. This chain's CDR3 is CASSIGQKDTEAFF. As DNA, the CDR3 is TGTGCCAGTAGTATAGGACAGAAGGACACTGAAGCTTTCTTT.

This clone was seen only a few times. The chain carries TRBV7-2 and TRBJ2-5, with 9 bases matching TRBD1. The CDR3 runs 16 residues. Per the germline V gene, CDR1 is SGHTA and CDR2 is FQGNSA. After removal of 1 base from V and 6 bases from J, the junction contained 9 bases not matched to a gene. The CDR3 is CASSLEGTGFIKTQYF. The DNA for the CDR3 is TGTGCCAGCAGCTTAGAAGGGACAGGGTTCATTAAGACCCAGTACTTC.

The chain uses TRBV19 and TRBJ2-3; TRBD2 agrees at 8 bases. CDR1 LNHDA and CDR2 SQIVND come from the germline V gene (reference sequence). This CDR3 region has 15 residues. Germline trimming cut 9 bases from V and 0 bases from J; bases unmatched to any gene: 8. This CDR3 reads CASRGGRASTDTQYF. The CDR3 DNA is TGTGCCAGCCGCGGGGGGAGAGCTAGCACAGATACGCAGTATTTT.

The chain is built from TRBV6-1 and TRBJ2-1; 10 nucleotides align to TRBD2. From germline, CDR1 is MNHNS and CDR2 SASEGT. The CDR3 consists of 14 residues. The CDR3 DNA sequence: TGTGTCGCAGCAGTCTCTAGCGGGAGCAATGAGCAGTTCTTC. It codes for CVAAVSSGSNEQFF.

The chain joins TRBV2 to TRBJ1-5; D unclear. Deletions cut 3 bases from V and 4 bases from J, with 4 bases between. The CDR3 is 12 residues long. The germline CDR1 and CDR2 sequences are SNHLY and FYNNEI. The DNA for the CDR3 is TGTGCCAGCAGTGACCTAAATCAGCCCCAGCATTTT. Its protein product is CASSDLNQPQHF.

This sequence joins TRBV10-2 and TRBJ2-3; 8 nucleotides match TRBD2. CDR1 is WSHSY, CDR2 SAAADI, per germline. This CDR3 region has 15 residues. The J segment lost 2 bases and the V segment lost 8 bases, leaving 9 bases of the junction unmatched. This CDR3 reads CASQDSGEDTDTQYF. The CDR3 DNA reads as TGCGCCAGCCAAGATAGCGGGGAAGACACAGATACGCAGTATTTT.

This chain connects TRBV6-6 to TRBJ2-1; 9 bases fit TRBD2. The CDR3 is made up of 14 amino acids. Germline CDR1 and CDR2: MNHNY and SVGAGI (reference sequence). V shed 6 bases, J shed 1 base, and the junction held 1 base outside the gene matches. CDR3 bases: TGTGCCAGCAGCCTAGCGGGATCCTACAATGAGCAGTTCTTC. It is translated as CASSLAGSYNEQFF.

V usage is TRBV2 and J usage is TRBJ1-1; the D gene is possibly TRBD1 (5 bases). There are 14 residues in the CDR3. Trimming removed 6 bases from V and 2 bases from J, with 13 bases in between. The germline gives CDR1 SNHLY, CDR2 FYNNEI. The CDR3 sequence: CASSARGGNTEAFF. As DNA, the CDR3 is TGTGCCAGCAGCGCTAGGGGCGGAAACACTGAAGCTTTCTTT. Using reference TRBV2 and TRBJ1-1 for the parts outside the CDR3, the full variable domain is EPEVTQTPSHQVTQMGQEVILRCVPISNHLYFYWYRQILGQKVEFLVSFYNNEISEKSEIFDDQFSVERPDGSNFTLKIRSTKLEDSAMYFCASSARGGNTEAFFGQGTRLTVV.

This chain links TRBV2 with TRBJ2-5, with 7 bases identical to TRBD1. CDR3 size: 13 residues. V trimming: 6 bases; J trimming: 3 bases; junction bases outside the gene matches: 4. Germline V gene lookup returns CDR1 SNHLY and CDR2 FYNNEI. The CDR3 DNA follows: TGTGCCAGCAGAGCCGGGACAGAAGAGACCCAGTACTTC. It translates to CASRAGTEETQYF.

This chain joins TRBV15 and TRBJ2-3; 10 bases fit TRBD2. Germline values: CDR1 LNHNV, CDR2 YYDKDF (reference sequence). The CDR3 loop spans 16 amino acids. V dropped 3 bases and J dropped 3; count of bases not matched to a gene: 6. The CDR3 is CATSSTPAGGTDTQYF. The CDR3 coding sequence is TGTGCCACCAGCAGTACCCCAGCGGGGGGGACAGATACGCAGTATTTT.

The table lists this clone with a count of one. The CDR3 DNA sequence: TGTGCCAGCAGTGGCGCGGGTGCGGTTGAGACCCAGTACTTC. Its protein product is CASSGAGAVETQYF. The J gene is TRBJ2-5, the V gene TRBV2, with D maybe TRBD2 (5 bases). Germline CDR1 and CDR2: SNHLY and FYNNEI. CDR3 length: 14 amino acids. Trimming cost V 4 bases and J 5 bases, with 14 bases left between them. Full variable domain (missing parts from reference TRBV2 and TRBJ2-5): EPEVTQTPSHQVTQMGQEVILRCVPISNHLYFYWYRQILGQKVEFLVSFYNNEISEKSEIFDDQFSVERPDGSNFTLKIRSTKLEDSAMYFCASSGAGAVETQYFGPGTRLLVL.

The J gene is TRBJ2-1, the V gene TRBV7-3; 16 bases are shared with TRBD2. The V segment lost 5 bases and the J segment 9 bases; nucleotides outside the gene matches: 1. CDR1 SGHTA and CDR2 FQGTGA come from the germline V gene. The CDR3 covers 14 residues. The DNA for the CDR3 is TGTGCCAGCAGCGGGACTAGCGGGAGGGCTGAGCAGTTCTTC. Its translation is CASSGTSGRAEQFF.

This chain connects TRBV5-1 to TRBJ2-5, with 8 bases matching TRBD2. The CDR3 totals 14 residues. V lost 3 bases and J lost 7; bases outside the gene matches: 8. Germline V gives CDR1 SGHRS, CDR2 YFSETQ. CDR3 amino acids: CASSSGSGSGTQYF. For the CDR3, the DNA is TGCGCCAGCAGCTCTGGGAGCGGGAGTGGGACCCAGTACTTC.

The rearrangement links TRBV6-6 to TRBJ1-1; 7 bases map to TRBD1. The CDR3 extends over 14 amino acids. With V trimmed by 6 bases and J by 2 bases, 6 bases remained unmatched. The germline V gene encodes CDR1 MNHNY and CDR2 SVGAGI (reference sequence). The CDR3 nucleotides are TGTGCCAGCAGCCTAGGGGGCCGCAACACTGAAGCTTTCTTT. It encodes CASSLGGRNTEAFF.

V gene TRBV2 combines with J gene TRBJ2-1, with 7 bases lining up with TRBD1. With 4 bases clipped from V and 6 bases from J, the junction kept 12 bases outside the gene matches. The CDR3 sequence is 16 residues long. Germline V CDR1 and CDR2: SNHLY, FYNNEI. The CDR3 nucleotides read TGTGCCAGCAGTGTTTGGGGATACGACAGGGCCAATGAGCAGTTCTTC. It is translated as CASSVWGYDRANEQFF.

The rearrangement links TRBV21-1 to TRBJ2-2; TRBD1 is taken as the D call from the table, unchecked against the DNA. TRBV21-1 is reported as a pseudogene. The CDR3 totals 13 residues. As DNA, the CDR3 is TGTGCCAGCAGCGGCGGACATACCGGGGAGCTGTTTTTT. Amino acids: CASSGGHTGELFF.

The chain uses TRBV4-2 and TRBJ2-1; TRBD2 aligns across 8 bases. CDR1 and CDR2 (germline): LGHNA, YNFKEQ. CDR3 size: 17 residues. J was trimmed by 8 bases and V by 0 bases; bases with no gene match: 12. As DNA, the CDR3 is TGTGCCAGCAGCCAAGATTTCCAAAGCGGGAGCGGGGATGAGCAGTTCTTC. Translating gives CASSQDFQSGSGDEQFF.

This chain links TRBV4-1 with TRBJ2-1, with D tentatively TRBD1 (5 bases). CDR3 length equals 14 residues. Per the germline V gene, CDR1 is MGHRA and CDR2 is YSYEKL. V gave up 11 bases and J gave up 6 bases, with 20 bases separating them. This CDR3 is CASTIGRASNEQFF. CDR3 DNA sequence: TGCGCCTCCACAATAGGCAGGGCTTCCAATGAGCAGTTCTTC.

This sequence joins TRBV12-5 and TRBJ1-1; D not certain. This CDR3 spans 13 amino acids. Germline values: CDR1 LGHNT, CDR2 FRNRAP. Between the trimmed V and J ends, which lost 6 bases and 1 base, there was a span of 9 bases. DNA of the CDR3: TGTGCTAGTGGCTATCAGGCGAACACTGAAGCTTTCTTT. Protein product: CASGYQANTEAFF.

This clone has only a few counts. This chain joins TRBV5-1 and TRBJ2-1, with 9 bases that match TRBD2. Germline loops: CDR1 SGHRS, CDR2 YFSETQ. There are 15 residues in the CDR3. V shed 4 bases, J shed 4 bases, and the junction held 6 bases outside the gene matches. CDR3 sequence (DNA): TGCGCCAGCAGCACAGCGGGAGGTTTTTACAATGAGCAGTTCTTC. Its translation: CASSTAGGFYNEQFF. Based on the CDR3 plus reference TRBV5-1 and TRBJ2-1, the full variable domain is KAGVTQTPRYLIKTRGQQVTLSCSPISGHRSVSWYQQTPGQGLQFLFEYFSETQRNKGNFPGRFSGRQFSNSRSEMNVSTLELGDSALYLCASSTAGGFYNEQFFGPGTRLTVL.

The J gene is TRBJ2-1, the V gene TRBV6-6; 7 bases fit TRBD1. There are 14 residues in the CDR3. Trimming removed 6 bases from V and 3 bases from J; junction bases left unmatched: 5. Germline lookup yields CDR1 MNHNY and CDR2 SVGAGI (reference sequence). DNA of the CDR3: TGTGCCAGCAGCCGGACAGGAGACTACAATGAGCAGTTCTTC. Protein: CASSRTGDYNEQFF.

The chain joins TRBV13 to TRBJ2-5, with 8 bases aligning to TRBD1. The V gene's germline CDR1 is PRHDT and CDR2 FYEKMQ (reference sequence). Germline trimming cut 7 bases from V and 2 bases from J; bases unmatched to any gene: 6. The CDR3 has 14 residues. CDR3 coding DNA: TGTGCCAGCAAGGGACAGGAGAAACAAGAGACCCAGTACTTC. Protein: CASKGQEKQETQYF.

This clone was seen more than once but under ten times. The rearrangement uses TRBV11-2 and TRBJ1-2, with TRBD1 matching 9 bases. V gave up 5 bases and J gave up 8 bases; unmatched junction bases: 9. This CDR3 has 14 residues. Germline V lookup: CDR1 SGHAT, CDR2 FQNNGV. CDR3 DNA sequence: TGTGCCAGCAGCGCCGTACAGGGGGCTGGGGGCTACACCTTC. It yields the protein CASSAVQGAGGYTF.

The chain uses TRBV27 and TRBJ1-1; TRBD1 matches 10 bases. Germline CDR1 is MNHEY and CDR2 is SMNVEV (reference sequence). This CDR3 contains 15 residues. The junction had 14 bases not matched to a gene; V was cut back by 11 bases and J by 5 bases. The CDR3 DNA is TGTGCCGCTGGGAGACAGGGGGCCCTTCTGACTGAAGCTTTCTTT. Its protein product is CAAGRQGALLTEAFF.

CDR3 sequence: CASSTARRGVDGNTIYF. CDR3 nucleotide sequence: TGTGCCAGCAGCACAGCGCGGCGGGGGGTGGATGGAAACACCATATATTTT. The chain uses TRBV7-8 and TRBJ1-3; possibly TRBD1 for D (5 bases). The CDR3 has 17 residues. Trimming cost V 5 bases and J 3 bases, with 20 bases left between them. Per the germline V gene, CDR1 is SGHVS and CDR2 is FQNEAQ.

V is TRBV19 and J is TRBJ2-2; D gene uncertain. CDR3 length: 16 residues. The V end lost 0 bases, the J end lost 1 base, and 9 bases lay between the germline ends. Germline V gene data show CDR1 as LNHDA and CDR2 as SQIVND (reference sequence). The CDR3 region is CASSIDGSGNTGELFF. Written as DNA, the CDR3 is TGTGCCAGTAGTATAGATGGCAGTGGGAACACCGGGGAGCTGTTTTTT.

The chain couples TRBV29-1 to TRBJ2-3; possible D gene TRBD1, 6 bases. CDR1 and CDR2 from the germline V gene are SQVTM and ANQGSEA. Between the trimmed V and J ends, which lost 4 bases and 5 bases, there was a span of 19 bases. This CDR3 has 15 residues. The CDR3 here is CSVVDRSGVGDTQYF. CDR3 nucleotide sequence: TGCAGCGTTGTTGATCGATCAGGGGTCGGAGATACGCAGTATTTT.

This clone showed up just once. The chain is built from TRBV6-1 and TRBJ2-7; D remains unclear. Germline V gives CDR1 MNHNS, CDR2 SASEGT. The germline V and J ends were trimmed by 5 bases and 2 bases, with 10 bases remaining between them. The CDR3 spans 13 residues. The CDR3 loop reads CASSSFPAYEQYF. For the CDR3, the DNA is TGTGCCAGCAGTTCGTTTCCGGCCTACGAGCAGTACTTC.